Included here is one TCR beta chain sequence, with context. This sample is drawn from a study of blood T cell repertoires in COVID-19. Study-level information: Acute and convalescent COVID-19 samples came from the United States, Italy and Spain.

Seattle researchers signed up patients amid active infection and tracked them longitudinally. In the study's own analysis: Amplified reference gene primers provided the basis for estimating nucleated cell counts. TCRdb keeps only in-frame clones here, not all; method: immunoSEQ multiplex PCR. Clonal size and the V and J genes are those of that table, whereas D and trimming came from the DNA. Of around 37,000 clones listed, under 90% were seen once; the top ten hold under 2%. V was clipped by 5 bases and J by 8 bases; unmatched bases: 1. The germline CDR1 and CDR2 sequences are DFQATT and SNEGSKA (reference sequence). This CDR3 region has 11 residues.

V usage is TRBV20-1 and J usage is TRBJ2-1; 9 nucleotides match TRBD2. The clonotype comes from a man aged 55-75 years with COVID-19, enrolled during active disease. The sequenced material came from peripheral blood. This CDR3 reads CSAEREDEQFF. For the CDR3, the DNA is TGCAGTGCTGAGCGGGAGGATGAGCAGTTCTTC.